The TCR beta chain under discussion was sequenced for a study of blood T cell repertoires in COVID-19. Study summary: Samples came from the United States, Italy and Spain, spanning acute and convalescent COVID-19.

TCRdb's copy holds only in-frame clones and misses some; the assay was immunoSEQ multiplex PCR. In the table there are 150,000 or so clones, 70% to 90% of which are singletons. While infection was still active, Seattle patients were enrolled and then followed longitudinally. The origin of this receptor is a woman aged 45-65 years with COVID-19, enrolled during active disease. Sequencing was performed on peripheral blood.

CDR3: CSVSGGEGQIVDTQYF. CDR3 coding DNA: TGCAGCGTTTCGGGAGGAGAAGGCCAGATAGTGGATACGCAGTATTTT. The chain is built from TRBV29-1 and TRBJ2-3, with 7 bases fitting TRBD2. V was pared by 5 bases and J by 6 bases, with 17 bases of the junction left unmatched. The germline V gene has CDR1 SQVTM and CDR2 ANQGSEA. This CDR3 region has 16 residues.